These T cell receptor beta chains were read from a single sample in a study of PD-1 blockade in classical Hodgkin lymphoma. Libraries were prepared by immunoSEQ multiplex PCR; TCRdb keeps only in-frame clonotypes and omits some of them. Among 55,000 to 80,000 clones listed, about 92% were seen once. The sequencing here drew on peripheral blood mononuclear cells (PBMCs), taken at baseline. These receptors all come from a human donor with classical Hodgkin lymphoma. Both conserved end residues are part of each CDR3. D genes are given only for firm matches. The size field is filled for only some rows; it gives once, few, many or a size class.

v_call: TRBV6-5; j_call: TRBJ1-1; clone_size: NA; d_call: NA; cdr3_nt: TGTGCCAGCAGACCTACGACAGGCGCGGACACTGAAGCTTTCTTT; cdr3_aa: CASRPTTGADTEAFF
v_call: TRBV9; j_call: TRBJ2-1; clone_size: NA; d_call: TRBD2; cdr3_nt: TGTGCCAGCAGCGTTCGTCCGGGGGGCTCCTACAATGAGCAGTTCTTC; cdr3_aa: CASSVRPGGSYNEQFF
v_call: TRBV28; j_call: TRBJ1-2; clone_size: NA; d_call: TRBD1; cdr3_nt: TGTGCCAGCAGTCCCCGACAGGGGGCCTATGGCTACACCTTC; cdr3_aa: CASSPRQGAYGYTF
v_call: TRBV28; j_call: TRBJ2-6; clone_size: NA; d_call: NA; cdr3_nt: TGTGCCAGCAGTCGCCAGAGCTCTGGGGCCAACGTCCTGACTTTC; cdr3_aa: CASSRQSSGANVLTF
v_call: TRBV4-1; j_call: TRBJ1-6; clone_size: NA; d_call: NA; cdr3_nt: TGCGCCAGCAGCCAAGACCCAGGGAATTCACCCCTCCACTTT; cdr3_aa: CASSQDPGNSPLHF
v_call: TRBV28; j_call: TRBJ2-7; clone_size: NA; d_call: TRBD1; cdr3_nt: TGTGCCAGCGCCGGGACAGGGGTATCCTACGAGCAGTACTTC; cdr3_aa: CASAGTGVSYEQYF
v_call: TRBV16; j_call: TRBJ1-1; clone_size: NA; d_call: NA; cdr3_nt: TGTGCCAGCAGACGAGAGAACACTGAAGCTTTCTTT; cdr3_aa: CASRRENTEAFF
v_call: TRBV28; j_call: TRBJ1-3; clone_size: NA; d_call: NA; cdr3_nt: TGTGCCAGCAGCCCCCGACAGGAGAGCTCTGGAAACACCATATATTTT; cdr3_aa: CASSPRQESSGNTIYF
v_call: TRBV7-6; j_call: TRBJ1-2; clone_size: NA; d_call: NA; cdr3_nt: TGTGCCAGCAGCCCTCCTCCGGGGTTTTCTAACTATGGCTACACCTTC; cdr3_aa: CASSPPPGFSNYGYTF
v_call: TRBV6-1; j_call: TRBJ1-2; clone_size: once; d_call: NA; cdr3_nt: TGTGCCAGCAGTGAATTTGGGTTCCAGATTAACTATGGCTACACCTTC; cdr3_aa: CASSEFGFQINYGYTF
v_call: TRBV4-1; j_call: TRBJ1-5; clone_size: NA; d_call: NA; cdr3_nt: TGCGCCAGCAGCCCTCTACACCTCGGCCTAATTAGCAATCAGCCCCAGCATTTT; cdr3_aa: CASSPLHLGLISNQPQHF
v_call: TRBV7-3; j_call: TRBJ2-5; clone_size: NA; d_call: TRBD2; cdr3_nt: TGTGCCAGCAGGTTGTCCGGTAGCGGGCAAGAGACCCAGTACTTC; cdr3_aa: CASRLSGSGQETQYF
v_call: TRBV7-9; j_call: TRBJ2-2; clone_size: NA; d_call: NA; cdr3_nt: TGTGCCAGCAGCTTAGTTGCCGGAACGAACACCGGGGAGCTGTTTTTT; cdr3_aa: CASSLVAGTNTGELFF
v_call: TRBV2; j_call: TRBJ2-7; clone_size: NA; d_call: NA; cdr3_nt: TGTGCCAGCAAGGAGACATACCTCTCCTACGAGCAGTACTTC; cdr3_aa: CASKETYLSYEQYF
v_call: TRBV19; j_call: TRBJ2-1; clone_size: NA; d_call: TRBD2; cdr3_nt: TGTGCCAGTAGTCCCCGGCGGAAATTAGCGGGAGGGTCCATTTCCTACAATGAGCAGTTCTTC; cdr3_aa: CASSPRRKLAGGSISYNEQFF
v_call: TRBV2; j_call: TRBJ1-2; clone_size: NA; d_call: TRBD1; cdr3_nt: TGTGCCAGCAGTGAAGTGGACAGGGCCAATGGCTACACCTTC; cdr3_aa: CASSEVDRANGYTF
v_call: TRBV27; j_call: TRBJ2-5; clone_size: NA; d_call: NA; cdr3_nt: TGTGCCAGCAGTTTACGAGGGGAGACCCAGTACTTC; cdr3_aa: CASSLRGETQYF
v_call: TRBV10-3; j_call: TRBJ2-1; clone_size: NA; d_call: NA; cdr3_nt: TGTGCCATCAGTGGAGGGAGGAACAATACCGTCTCCTACAATGAGCAGTTCTTC; cdr3_aa: CAISGGRNNTVSYNEQFF
v_call: TRBV5-1; j_call: TRBJ1-1; clone_size: NA; d_call: NA; cdr3_nt: TGCGCCAGCAGCTTGTTGGCGAACACTGAAGCTTTCTTT; cdr3_aa: CASSLLANTEAFF
v_call: TRBV7-6; j_call: TRBJ2-7; clone_size: NA; d_call: TRBD2; cdr3_nt: TGTGCCAGCAGCTTAGATAGGGAGGGCTACGAGCAGTACTTC; cdr3_aa: CASSLDREGYEQYF
v_call: TRBV4-1; j_call: TRBJ1-4; clone_size: NA; d_call: NA; cdr3_nt: TGCGCCAGCAGCCAAGAAGGCCAGCCCCACGCCTATGAAAAACTGTTTTTT; cdr3_aa: CASSQEGQPHAYEKLFF
v_call: TRBV13; j_call: TRBJ2-7; clone_size: NA; d_call: TRBD2; cdr3_nt: TGTGCCAGCAGCCACGGGACTAGCAAAGCCTACGAGCAGTACTTC; cdr3_aa: CASSHGTSKAYEQYF
v_call: TRBV30; j_call: TRBJ2-3; clone_size: NA; d_call: TRBD1; cdr3_nt: TGTGCCTGGAGTAAGTGGACAGGGGATAGTTGGAGCGCAGATACGCAGTATTTT; cdr3_aa: CAWSKWTGDSWSADTQYF
v_call: TRBV9; j_call: TRBJ1-6; clone_size: once; d_call: NA; cdr3_nt: TGTGCCAGCAGTGCACAGGACTCTCCCCCTAATTCACCCCTCCACTTT; cdr3_aa: CASSAQDSPPNSPLHF
v_call: TRBV2; j_call: TRBJ2-5; clone_size: NA; d_call: NA; cdr3_nt: TGTGCCAGCAGTGAACCTGGACGGGGGCCCCAGTACTTC; cdr3_aa: CASSEPGRGPQYF
v_call: TRBV7-9; j_call: TRBJ1-1; clone_size: NA; d_call: NA; cdr3_nt: TGTGCCAGCCGGTTGCTGAAACAGGTAAACACTGAAGCTTTCTTT; cdr3_aa: CASRLLKQVNTEAFF
v_call: TRBV29-1; j_call: TRBJ2-1; clone_size: NA; d_call: NA; cdr3_nt: TGCAGCGTGGACCTCCGGGACCCCCACCACAATGAGCAGTTCTTC; cdr3_aa: CSVDLRDPHHNEQFF
v_call: TRBV5-1; j_call: TRBJ2-2; clone_size: NA; d_call: NA; cdr3_nt: TGCGCCAGCAGCCCGGTGGTGGGCGGGGAGCTGTTTTTT; cdr3_aa: CASSPVVGGELFF
v_call: TRBV10-3; j_call: TRBJ2-5; clone_size: NA; d_call: NA; cdr3_nt: TGTGCCATCAGTGACCAAGAGACCCAGTACTTC; cdr3_aa: CAISDQETQYF
v_call: TRBV5-8; j_call: TRBJ2-1; clone_size: NA; d_call: TRBD1; cdr3_nt: TGTGCCAGCAGCTTGAGGCGTGACAGGGGCAGGAATGAGCAGTTCTTC; cdr3_aa: CASSLRRDRGRNEQFF
v_call: TRBV10-2; j_call: TRBJ2-2; clone_size: NA; d_call: TRBD2; cdr3_nt: TGCGCCAGCAGTATAGCGGGGAACACCGGGGAGCTGTTTTTT; cdr3_aa: CASSIAGNTGELFF
v_call: TRBV6-6; j_call: TRBJ1-4; clone_size: NA; d_call: TRBD1; cdr3_nt: TGTGCCAGCAGTGCAGGGGGCTTGGCAACTAATGAAAAACTGTTTTTT; cdr3_aa: CASSAGGLATNEKLFF
v_call: TRBV10-2; j_call: TRBJ2-3; clone_size: NA; d_call: TRBD2; cdr3_nt: TGCGCCAGCAGTGAGCCTAGCGGGAGTTACCCAGATACGCAGTATTTT; cdr3_aa: CASSEPSGSYPDTQYF
v_call: TRBV5-1; j_call: TRBJ2-1; clone_size: NA; d_call: TRBD2; cdr3_nt: TGCGCCAGCAGCTCTAATAGCGGGGGGGCCTACAATGAGCAGTTCTTC; cdr3_aa: CASSSNSGGAYNEQFF
v_call: TRBV18; j_call: TRBJ2-3; clone_size: NA; d_call: NA; cdr3_nt: TGTGCCAGCTCACCTACGCAGCCTAGCACAGATACGCAGTATTTT; cdr3_aa: CASSPTQPSTDTQYF